These 30 T cell receptor beta chains share one sample of origin, sequenced in a study of T cell responses to AZD1222 COVID-19 vaccine. Assay: immunoSEQ multiplex PCR; the TCRdb copy retains only in-frame clones and omits some. The data contain some 130,000 clones, approximately 90% of them seen just once; the ten biggest clones take up 7% to 8.5%. Sequenced material: peripheral blood, taken on day 0 of AZD1222 vaccination. The receptors originated from an adult in good health.

The chain couples TRBV13 to TRBJ2-2, with D unclear. Trimming stripped 1 base from V and 5 bases from J, with 14 bases between. Germline assignment: CDR1 PRHDT and CDR2 FYEKMQ (reference sequence). The length of the CDR3 is 16 residues. CDR3 DNA sequence: TGTGCCAGCAGCTTAGAGGGCCTCTCGCGAACCGGGGAGCTGTTTTTT. Translation gives CASSLEGLSRTGELFF. Complete variable domain (other parts from reference TRBV13 and TRBJ2-2): AAGVIQSPRHLIKEKRETATLKCYPIPRHDTVYWYQQGPGQDPQFLISFYEKMQSDKGSIPDRFSAQQFSDYHSELNMSSLELGDSALYFCASSLEGLSRTGELFFGEGSRLTVL.

V is TRBV15 and J is TRBJ2-3; unclear D gene. Trimming cost V 3 bases and J 4 bases, with 5 bases left between them. Germline V gene data show CDR1 as LNHNV and CDR2 as YYDKDF (reference sequence). CDR3 length equals 12 residues. CDR3 amino acids: CATSSKADTQYF. DNA for the CDR3: TGTGCCACCAGCAGTAAGGCAGATACGCAGTATTTT.

The chain is built from TRBV30 and TRBJ1-2; D is unclear. Germline loops: CDR1 GTSNPN, CDR2 SVGIG (reference sequence). Trimming pared 1 base from V and 1 base from J, leaving 7 bases between. The CDR3 covers 13 residues. This CDR3 is CAWSAGSNYGYTF. In nucleotides, the CDR3 is TGTGCCTGGAGTGCCGGCAGTAACTATGGCTACACCTTC.

V is TRBV11-2 and J is TRBJ1-1, with no clear D. The CDR3 covers 16 residues. Trimming removed 4 bases at V and 1 base at J, with 16 bases between. From germline, CDR1 is SGHAT and CDR2 FQNNGV. CDR3 sequence: CASSSRAQAANTEAFF. In nucleotides, the CDR3 is TGTGCCAGCAGCTCCCGGGCTCAGGCAGCGAACACTGAAGCTTTCTTT.

V and J are TRBV7-8 and TRBJ1-2; 7 nucleotides align to TRBD1. The ends lost 1 base at V and 4 bases at J; junction bases unmatched: 0. CDR1 is SGHVS, CDR2 FQNEAQ, per germline. This CDR3 has 13 residues. This chain's CDR3 is CASSLGQGYGYTF. The DNA for the CDR3 is TGTGCCAGCAGCTTAGGACAGGGCTATGGCTACACCTTC. Together with reference TRBV7-8 and TRBJ1-2, the CDR3 gives the full variable domain: GAGVSQSPRYKVAKRGQDVALRCDPISGHVSLFWYQQALGQGPEFLTYFQNEAQLDKSGLPSDRFFAERPEGSVSTLKIQRTQQEDSAVYLCASSLGQGYGYTFGSGTRLTVV.

The rearrangement joins TRBV6-5 to TRBJ1-2; the D gene is possibly TRBD1 (6 bases). Between the trimmed V and J ends, which lost 2 bases and 6 bases, there was a span of 16 bases. CDR1 and CDR2 (germline): MNHEY, SVGAGI. The CDR3 is made up of 15 amino acids. The CDR3: CASSYLAGARDGYTF. Written as DNA, the CDR3 is TGTGCCAGCAGTTACCTCGCGGGGGCGCGGGATGGCTACACCTTC.

This clone was seen only once. The chain employs TRBV7-8 and TRBJ2-1, with TRBD2 as a possible D gene (6 bases). The CDR3 runs 13 residues. Per germline, CDR1 SGHVS and CDR2 FQNEAQ. V gave up 9 bases and J gave up 3 bases, with 12 bases separating them. The CDR3 loop reads CASAATSYNEQFF. Here the CDR3 DNA reads TGTGCCAGTGCGGCGACTAGCTACAATGAGCAGTTCTTC. The full variable domain, rest sourced from reference TRBV7-8 and TRBJ2-1, is GAGVSQSPRYKVAKRGQDVALRCDPISGHVSLFWYQQALGQGPEFLTYFQNEAQLDKSGLPSDRFFAERPEGSVSTLKIQRTQQEDSAVYLCASAATSYNEQFFGPGTRLTVL.

The rearrangement links TRBV6-2 or TRBV6-3 to TRBJ1-4; D may be TRBD1 (5 bases). The V end lost 5 bases, the J end lost 8 bases, and 15 bases lay between the germline ends. The germline V gene encodes CDR1 MNHEY and CDR2 SVGEGT. CDR3 size: 14 residues. Here the CDR3 reads CASSTPGTTEKLFF. The CDR3 DNA follows: TGTGCCAGCAGTACCCCGGGGACGACAGAAAAACTGTTTTTT.

The chain has TRBV15 and TRBJ2-4; D possibly corresponds to TRBD2 (5 bases). With 0 bases removed from V and 0 bases from J, the gap between germline ends came to 15 bases. In germline, CDR1 is LNHNV, CDR2 YYDKDF (reference sequence). The CDR3 sequence is 18 residues long. CDR3 bases: TGTGCCACCAGCAGAGATAAGGAGGCAGTTCTAGCCAAAAACATTCAGTACTTC. It codes for CATSRDKEAVLAKNIQYF. Full variable domain (rest looked up from reference TRBV15 and TRBJ2-4): DAMVIQNPRYQVTQFGKPVTLSCSQTLNHNVMYWYQQKSSQAPKLLFHYYDKDFNNEADTPDNFQSRRPNTSFCFLDIRSPGLGDTAMYLCATSRDKEAVLAKNIQYFGAGTRLSVL.

V usage is TRBV2 and J usage is TRBJ2-4; no definite D call. Looked up from germline, CDR1 is SNHLY and CDR2 is FYNNEI. V was shortened by 6 bases and J by 4 bases, with 13 bases between the two germline ends. The length of the CDR3 is 14 residues. The CDR3: CASRATWGKNIQYF. Written as DNA, the CDR3 is TGTGCCAGCAGGGCGACGTGGGGTAAAAACATTCAGTACTTC.

V gene TRBV5-1 combines with J gene TRBJ1-1; no firm D call. Trimming pared 2 bases from V and 6 bases from J, leaving 23 bases between. This CDR3 has 17 residues. Germline CDR1 reads SGHRS; CDR2 reads YFSETQ. CDR3 residues: CASSFGLGGVRNAEAFF. Here the CDR3 DNA reads TGCGCCAGCAGCTTTGGCCTTGGTGGGGTGAGAAATGCTGAAGCTTTCTTT.

The genes are TRBV3-1 (or the pseudogene TRBV3-2) and TRBJ2-2; 8 positions match TRBD2. The CDR3 has 19 residues. Trimming removed 4 bases from V and 1 base from J; junction bases left unmatched: 14. Germline values: CDR1 LGHDT, CDR2 YNNKEL (reference sequence). The CDR3 here is CASSPRTSSQGQNTGELFF. CDR3 coding DNA: TGTGCCAGCAGCCCCCGGACTAGCAGCCAGGGTCAGAACACCGGGGAGCTGTTTTTT.

This chain links TRBV7-9 with TRBJ1-6; D is perhaps TRBD1 (5 bases). V lost 5 bases and J lost 0, with 11 bases in between. The germline V gene encodes CDR1 SEHNR and CDR2 FQNEAQ (reference sequence). The CDR3 contains 16 residues. Here the CDR3 DNA reads TGTGCCAGCAGCCTGAGGAGGGGCTCCTATAATTCACCCCTCCACTTT. Amino acids: CASSLRRGSYNSPLHF.

This chain uses TRBV28 with TRBJ1-2; 9 nucleotides agree with TRBD1. This CDR3 has 14 amino acids. V trimming: 4 bases; J trimming: 6 bases; junction bases outside the gene matches: 6. Germline CDR1 and CDR2: MDHEN and SYDVKM. CDR3 in DNA: TGTGCCAGCAGTTCCGGGACAGGGACGCATGGCTACACCTTC. Translation gives CASSSGTGTHGYTF.

This clone was picked up a small number of times. V and J are TRBV6-1 and TRBJ2-7; D is unresolved. The CDR3 is 17 residues long. Germline lookup yields CDR1 MNHNS and CDR2 SASEGT. V lost 2 bases and J lost 0, with 17 bases in between. The CDR3 sequence is CASSEIKVGVSSYEQYF. For the CDR3, the DNA is TGTGCCAGCAGTGAAATAAAGGTAGGTGTAAGCTCCTACGAGCAGTACTTC.

This clone was picked up one time. This sample also contains other DNA sequences that code for the same CDR3. The rearrangement joins TRBV9 to TRBJ1-6, with 8 nucleotides matching TRBD1. Germline loops: CDR1 SGDLS, CDR2 YYNGEE. After removal of 0 bases from V and 0 bases from J, the junction contained 2 bases not matched to a gene. The CDR3 covers 17 residues. CDR3 region: CASSVGQGRSYNSPLHF. The DNA of the CDR3 is TGTGCCAGCAGCGTAGGACAGGGGCGCTCCTATAATTCACCCCTCCACTTT. The variable domain in full, completed from reference TRBV9 and TRBJ1-6, reads DSGVTQTPKHLITATGQRVTLRCSPRSGDLSVYWYQQSLDQGLQFLIQYYNGEERAKGNILERFSAQQFPDLHSELNLSSLELGDSALYFCASSVGQGRSYNSPLHFGNGTRLTVT.

The chain combines TRBV6-5 with TRBJ2-1, with 8 bases aligning to TRBD2. This CDR3 is built from 15 residues. Germline CDR1 MNHEY, CDR2 SVGAGI. V lost 7 bases to trimming and J lost 7 bases; unmatched junction nucleotides: 12. The CDR3: CASTDGAGASNEQFF. In DNA, the CDR3 is TGTGCCAGCACCGATGGAGCGGGGGCGAGTAATGAGCAGTTCTTC.

The rearrangement uses TRBV28 and TRBJ2-7; D is possibly TRBD1 (5 bases). CDR3 length equals 12 residues. Germline CDR1 and CDR2: MDHEN and SYDVKM. V was cut by 5 bases and J by 3 bases, with 8 bases left in between. CDR3 coding DNA: TGTGCCAGCAGTACGACAGTCTACGAGCAGTACTTC. Translating gives CASSTTVYEQYF.

J is TRBJ1-2 and V is TRBV5-6; the D gene is possibly TRBD1 (6 bases). Germline CDR1 SGHDT, CDR2 YYEEEE. The CDR3 sequence is 14 residues long. The germline V and J ends were trimmed by 4 bases and 10 bases, with 20 bases remaining between them. The CDR3 bases are TGTGCCAGCAGCGAATACAGGGTTTCAGGGGACTACACCTTC. Protein: CASSEYRVSGDYTF.

This chain joins TRBV19 and TRBJ1-2; unclear D gene. CDR1 is LNHDA, CDR2 SQIVND, per germline (reference sequence). CDR3 size: 17 residues. Trimming stripped 5 bases from V and 0 bases from J, with 19 bases between. CDR3 sequence reads: CASSPTGLEASNYGYTF. The CDR3 DNA reads TGTGCCAGTAGTCCGACGGGCCTGGAGGCGTCTAACTATGGCTACACCTTC.

V gene TRBV3-1 (or the pseudogene TRBV3-2) combines with J gene TRBJ1-1; 9 bases line up with TRBD1. This CDR3 region has 14 residues. Germline V lookup: CDR1 LGHDT, CDR2 YNNKEL (reference sequence). The J segment lost 6 bases and the V segment lost 2 bases, leaving 4 bases of the junction unmatched. The CDR3 loop reads CASSQWDRVAEAFF. In DNA, the CDR3 is TGTGCCAGCAGCCAATGGGACAGGGTGGCTGAAGCTTTCTTT.

The chain combines TRBV10-3 with TRBJ1-2; D is unresolved. Per germline, CDR1 ENHRY and CDR2 SYGVKD. V lost 2 bases and J lost 4, with 11 bases in between. The length of the CDR3 is 14 residues. The CDR3: CAISEDGMPYGYTF. In DNA, the CDR3 is TGTGCCATCAGTGAGGACGGGATGCCCTATGGCTACACCTTC.

The V and J genes are TRBV30 and TRBJ1-2; D remains unclear. CDR3 length: 11 amino acids. The ends were cut back, 2 bases at V and 7 bases at J, with 8 bases in the middle. CDR1 and CDR2 (germline): GTSNPN, SVGIG (reference sequence). The CDR3: CAWSWEAGYTF. CDR3 bases: TGTGCCTGGAGTTGGGAGGCTGGCTACACCTTC.

The V and J genes are TRBV18 and TRBJ2-5, with a weak D call TRBD1 (6 bases). CDR3 length: 13 residues. Germline loops: CDR1 KGHSH, CDR2 LQKENI. V was trimmed by 1 base and J by 6 bases, leaving 9 bases between them. CDR3 bases: TGTGCCAGCTCACCACTGGACAGACAGACCCAGTACTTC. It yields the protein CASSPLDRQTQYF.

The gene calls are TRBV4-2 and TRBJ2-3; D is ambiguous. This CDR3 has 15 residues. CDR1 and CDR2 (germline): LGHNA, YNFKEQ. The germline V and J ends were trimmed by 4 bases and 4 bases, with 15 bases remaining between them. Written as DNA, the CDR3 is TGTGCCAGCAGCCCTGGGCCAGAAATAGCAGATACGCAGTATTTT. Its translation: CASSPGPEIADTQYF.

The rearrangement uses TRBV6-2 or TRBV6-3 and TRBJ1-4; D is unresolved. The CDR3 sequence is 15 residues long. Germline-derived CDR1 and CDR2 are MNHEY and SVGEGT. Trimming took 5 bases from V and 8 from J, leaving 18 bases between them. CDR3 amino acids: CASSDRRFYGEKLFF. DNA for the CDR3: TGTGCCAGCAGTGACCGACGGTTCTATGGGGAAAAACTGTTTTTT.

The V and J genes are TRBV29-1 and TRBJ2-7, with 7 bases aligning to TRBD2. Germline V gene sequence: CDR1 SQVTM, CDR2 ANQGSEA. V lost 6 bases and J lost 3; bases outside the gene matches: 11. The CDR3 is 14 residues long. The CDR3 sequence: CSVTRGGVYYEQYF. In nucleotides, the CDR3 is TGCAGCGTCACTCGGGGAGGGGTTTACTACGAGCAGTACTTC.

Only one count was recorded for this clone. The V call is TRBV2, the J call TRBJ2-1, with 9 bases identical to TRBD2. Germline trimming cut 8 bases from V and 3 bases from J; bases unmatched to any gene: 8. The CDR3 totals 15 residues. CDR1 is SNHLY, CDR2 FYNNEI, per germline. This CDR3 reads CASGREGPRYNEQFF. CDR3 coding DNA: TGTGCCAGCGGGCGGGAGGGCCCTCGCTACAATGAGCAGTTCTTC.

The V call is TRBV28, the J call TRBJ2-1; D is unresolved. The V end was cut by 3 bases, the J end by 7 bases, with 7 bases between. The CDR3 covers 12 residues. The V gene's germline CDR1 is MDHEN and CDR2 SYDVKM. In DNA form, the CDR3 reads TGTGCCAGCAGTTTGCTGGGGAATGAGCAGTTCTTC. Its translation: CASSLLGNEQFF.

This chain uses TRBV5-1 with TRBJ1-5; TRBD1 is a possible D gene (5 bases). The CDR3 length is 13 residues. CDR1 SGHRS and CDR2 YFSETQ come from the germline V gene. Trimming cost V 6 bases and J 0 bases, with 7 bases left between them. The CDR3 is CASKQDSNQPQHF. The DNA for the CDR3 is TGCGCCAGCAAACAGGATAGCAATCAGCCCCAGCATTTT.